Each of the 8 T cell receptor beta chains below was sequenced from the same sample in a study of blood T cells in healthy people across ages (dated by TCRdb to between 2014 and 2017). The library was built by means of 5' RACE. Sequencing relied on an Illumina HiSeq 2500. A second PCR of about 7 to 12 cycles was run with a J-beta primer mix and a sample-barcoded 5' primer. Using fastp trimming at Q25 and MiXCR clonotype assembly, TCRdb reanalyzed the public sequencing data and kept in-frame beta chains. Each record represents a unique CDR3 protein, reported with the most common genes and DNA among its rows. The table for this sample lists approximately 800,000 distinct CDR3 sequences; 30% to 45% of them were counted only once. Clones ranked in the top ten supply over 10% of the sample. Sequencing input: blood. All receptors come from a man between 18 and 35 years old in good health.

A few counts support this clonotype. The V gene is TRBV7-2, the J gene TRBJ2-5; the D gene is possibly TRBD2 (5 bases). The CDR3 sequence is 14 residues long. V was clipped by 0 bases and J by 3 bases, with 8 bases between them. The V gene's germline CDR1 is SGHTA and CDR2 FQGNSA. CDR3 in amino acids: CASSLARTEETQYF. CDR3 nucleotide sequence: TGTGCCAGCAGCTTAGCGCGGACTGAAGAGACCCAGTACTTC.

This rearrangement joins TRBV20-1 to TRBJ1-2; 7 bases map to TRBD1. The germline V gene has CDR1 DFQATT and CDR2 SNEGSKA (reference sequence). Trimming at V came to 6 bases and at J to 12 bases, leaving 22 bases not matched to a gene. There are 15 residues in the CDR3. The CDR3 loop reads CSARVSGGPRVRNTF. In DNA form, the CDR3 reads TGCAGTGCCCGAGTGTCAGGGGGGCCTCGGGTTCGCAACACCTTC.

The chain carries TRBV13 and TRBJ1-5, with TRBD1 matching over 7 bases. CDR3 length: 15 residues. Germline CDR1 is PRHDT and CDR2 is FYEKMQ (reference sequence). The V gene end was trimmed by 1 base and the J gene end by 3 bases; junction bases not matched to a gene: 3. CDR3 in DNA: TGTGCCAGCAGCTTAGCCGGGACAGTCAATCAGCCCCAGCATTTT. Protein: CASSLAGTVNQPQHF.

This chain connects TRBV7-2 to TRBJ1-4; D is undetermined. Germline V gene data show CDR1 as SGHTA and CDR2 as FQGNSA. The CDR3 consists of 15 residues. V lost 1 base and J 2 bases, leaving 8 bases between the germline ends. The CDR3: CASSLVADTNEKLFF. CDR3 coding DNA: TGTGCCAGCAGCTTAGTGGCAGATACTAATGAAAAACTGTTTTTT.

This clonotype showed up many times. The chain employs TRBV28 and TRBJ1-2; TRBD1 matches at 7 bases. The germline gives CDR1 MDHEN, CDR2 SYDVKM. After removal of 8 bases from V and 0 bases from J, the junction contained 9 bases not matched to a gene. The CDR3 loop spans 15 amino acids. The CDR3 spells CASHVTGEANYGYTF. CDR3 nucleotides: TGTGCCAGCCACGTAACAGGGGAAGCTAACTATGGCTACACCTTC.

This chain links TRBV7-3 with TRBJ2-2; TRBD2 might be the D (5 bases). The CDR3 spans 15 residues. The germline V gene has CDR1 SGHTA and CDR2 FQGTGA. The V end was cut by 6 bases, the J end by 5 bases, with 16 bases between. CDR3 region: CASSPNLARTGELFF. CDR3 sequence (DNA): TGTGCCAGCAGTCCGAACCTAGCCCGGACCGGGGAGCTGTTTTTT.

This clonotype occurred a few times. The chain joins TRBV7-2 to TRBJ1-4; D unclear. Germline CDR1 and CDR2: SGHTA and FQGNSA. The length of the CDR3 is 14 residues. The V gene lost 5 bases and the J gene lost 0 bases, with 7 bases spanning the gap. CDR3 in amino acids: CASSISATNEKLFF. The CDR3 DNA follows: TGTGCCAGCAGCATCAGTGCAACTAATGAAAAACTGTTTTTT.

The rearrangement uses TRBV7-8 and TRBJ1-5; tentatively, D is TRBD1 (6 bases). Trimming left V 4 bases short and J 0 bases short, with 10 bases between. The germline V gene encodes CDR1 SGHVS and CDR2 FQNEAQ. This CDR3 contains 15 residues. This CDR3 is CASSYVQGSNQPQHF. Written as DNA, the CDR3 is TGTGCCAGCAGCTACGTACAGGGTAGCAATCAGCCCCAGCATTTT. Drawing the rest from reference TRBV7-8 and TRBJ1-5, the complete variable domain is GAGVSQSPRYKVAKRGQDVALRCDPISGHVSLFWYQQALGQGPEFLTYFQNEAQLDKSGLPSDRFFAERPEGSVSTLKIQRTQQEDSAVYLCASSYVQGSNQPQHFGDGTRLSIL.